This TCR beta chain was recorded in a study of blood T cell repertoires in COVID-19. On the study more broadly: From the United States, Italy and Spain came samples of acute and convalescent COVID-19. The cDNA or gDNA used as material had been derived from T cells, B-cell-depleted T cells, or PBMCs.

The CDR3 runs to 16 residues. The V end was cut by 3 bases, the J end by 0 bases, with 14 bases between. Germline V gene data show CDR1 as LNHDA and CDR2 as SQIVND (reference sequence). Authors' data handling: Amplification of reference gene primers provided the estimated nucleated cell counts. Assay used: immunoSEQ multiplex PCR; TCRdb lists only in-frame clones, some missing. V and J calls and clone size are those listed in that table; D and trimming were worked out from the DNA. The table shows about 180,000 clones, with approximately 80% occurring only once. The TCR was taken from a human donor in a cohort sampled during active COVID-19. V is TRBV19 and J is TRBJ1-1; TRBD1 is a possible D gene (6 bases). The sample consisted of peripheral blood. The CDR3 region has the DNA TGTGCCAGTAGTATTGCCCGGGGGGGCCTGAACACTGAAGCTTTCTTT. Translation: CASSIARGGLNTEAFF.